The 3 T cell receptor beta chains given below trace back to one sample, sequenced in a study of CD8 T cells in ankylosing spondylitis. Study findings and constraints: One TCR beta motif, made up of under ten highly homologous variants, appeared characteristic of ankylosing spondylitis blood.

These receptors' targets are unknown. TCRdb re-analysed the 5' RACE reads in MiXCR, keeping a single row per CDR3 protein. In the table there are about 480,000 distinct CDR3 sequences, 17% of which are singletons. The sample taken for sequencing was blood, either unsorted or a sorted T cell fraction (not recorded which). The receptors originated from a male donor with ankylosing spondylitis.

V and J are TRBV2 and TRBJ2-7; D is uncertain. Trimming took 3 bases from V and 6 from J, leaving 3 bases between them. The germline V gene encodes CDR1 SNHLY and CDR2 FYNNEI. The CDR3 runs 10 residues. The DNA for the CDR3 is TGTGCCAGCAGTGAGAGCGAGCAGTACTTC. This translates into CASSESEQYF.

This clonotype showed up just a few times. The rearrangement links TRBV10-3 to TRBJ2-1; the match to TRBD2 covers 8 bases. J was trimmed by 0 bases and V by 4 bases; bases with no gene match: 8. From germline, CDR1 is ENHRY and CDR2 SYGVKD. The CDR3 totals 17 residues. The CDR3 here is CAISASPSGGSYNEQFF. In DNA form, the CDR3 reads TGTGCCATCAGTGCGTCGCCCAGCGGGGGCTCCTACAATGAGCAGTTCTTC.

The chain joins TRBV6-2 or TRBV6-3 to TRBJ2-6, with D maybe TRBD2 (6 bases). Germline V gene sequence: CDR1 MNHEY, CDR2 SVGEGT. The CDR3 spans 14 residues. Trimming took off 6 bases at V and 3 bases at J, with 9 bases between the two ends. The CDR3 spells CASRGRGGANVLTF. CDR3 sequence (DNA): TGTGCCAGCAGGGGGCGGGGTGGGGCCAACGTCCTGACTTTC.